The 12 T cell receptor beta chains listed next were all sequenced from one sample in a study of cytomegalovirus exposure and HLA in healthy donors (dated by TCRdb to the late 2010s). Receptor libraries were prepared by the immunoSEQ multiplex PCR assay. TCRdb mirrors the immuneACCESS table, restricted to in-frame sequences. Some clones are absent from its copies; in checked studies, under half trace to an unresolved V gene, and the reason for the others is unknown. Here the sample has fewer than 150,000 clones; about 82% occur a single time. The top ten constitute about 5.3% of the sample. The sequenced sample was PBMCs. The source is a man younger than 35 in good health and CMV-seronegative.

The chain carries TRBV4-1 and TRBJ1-1; D gene ambiguous. V was clipped by 4 bases and J by 2 bases, with 14 bases between them. There are 15 residues in the CDR3. Germline V gene sequence: CDR1 MGHRA, CDR2 YSYEKL. DNA for the CDR3: TGCGCCAGCAGCCCCAACGCCGCGATTAACACTGAAGCTTTCTTT. This translates into CASSPNAAINTEAFF.

The rearrangement links TRBV2 to TRBJ2-1, with D possibly TRBD1 on 5 matching bases. V lost 4 bases and J 5 bases, leaving 9 bases between the germline ends. Germline CDR1 is SNHLY and CDR2 is FYNNEI. The CDR3 extends over 13 amino acids. CDR3 protein: CASSGTLNNEQFF. The CDR3 region has the DNA TGTGCCAGCAGTGGGACACTTAACAATGAGCAGTTCTTC.

The chain links TRBV6-1 to TRBJ1-6; D remains ambiguous. The germline V and J ends were trimmed by 8 bases and 0 bases, with 11 bases remaining between them. Germline V gene data show CDR1 as MNHNS and CDR2 as SASEGT. This CDR3 has 15 residues. In DNA, the CDR3 is TGTGCCAGCTCGTCCCCGGGCTCCTATAATTCACCCCTCCACTTT. Amino acids: CASSSPGSYNSPLHF.

This clone has a handful of counts. J is TRBJ1-6 and V is TRBV4-3, with D perhaps TRBD1 (6 bases). The CDR3 spans 15 residues. CDR1 and CDR2 (germline): LGHNA, YSLEER. V dropped 0 bases and J dropped 10 bases, with 13 bases sitting between them. CDR3 nucleotide sequence: TGCGCCAGCAGCCAAGATCGGACAGTTCGATCACCCCTCCACTTT. Translation gives CASSQDRTVRSPLHF.

The sample holds one count of this clone. The chain employs TRBV19 and TRBJ1-5; TRBD1 matches at 8 bases. This CDR3 has 13 residues. Germline V lookup: CDR1 LNHDA, CDR2 SQIVND (reference sequence). The V and J ends lost 8 bases and 12 bases, in that order; junction bases with no gene match: 12. The CDR3 bases are TGTGCCAGTCGCCCTTCGCGGACAGGGTACCAGCATTTT. Residues: CASRPSRTGYQHF.

The J gene is TRBJ1-1, the V gene TRBV27, with D perhaps TRBD1 (6 bases). The CDR3 consists of 15 residues. The V gene's germline CDR1 is MNHEY and CDR2 SMNVEV (reference sequence). Trimming removed 6 bases from V and 1 base from J, with 15 bases in between. This CDR3 is CASRWGQGRNTEAFF. CDR3 DNA sequence: TGTGCCAGCAGGTGGGGGCAGGGGAGGAACACTGAAGCTTTCTTT.

This clone was seen just once. V usage is TRBV6-5 and J usage is TRBJ2-3, with TRBD2 as a possible D gene (7 bases). From germline, CDR1 is MNHEY and CDR2 SVGAGI. This CDR3 comprises 15 residues. The V end was cut by 0 bases, the J end by 8 bases, with 15 bases between. In DNA, the CDR3 is TGTGCCAGCAGTTACTCCGAGGGGAGGGGGGGTACGCAGTATTTT. Its protein is CASSYSEGRGGTQYF.

The rearrangement links TRBV9 to TRBJ2-4, with 9 bases aligning to TRBD2. V shed 0 bases, J shed 6 bases, and the junction held 10 bases outside the gene matches. There are 17 residues in the CDR3. Germline CDR1 and CDR2: SGDLS and YYNGEE. CDR3 region: CASSVGEIAGAGNIQYF. CDR3 DNA sequence: TGTGCCAGCAGCGTAGGGGAAATAGCGGGAGCCGGAAACATTCAGTACTTC.

The chain combines TRBV11-2 with TRBJ1-1; D not certain. This CDR3 region has 13 residues. Germline V gene data show CDR1 as SGHAT and CDR2 as FQNNGV. V lost 1 base to trimming and J lost 0 bases, with 3 bases between them. In DNA, the CDR3 is TGTGCCAGCAGCTTAGCAGTGAACACTGAAGCTTTCTTT. This codes for CASSLAVNTEAFF.

The gene calls are TRBV5-6 and TRBJ2-3, with 10 bases identical to TRBD1. CDR3 length equals 14 residues. Trimming removed 2 bases from V and 4 bases from J; junction bases left unmatched: 1. Germline loops: CDR1 SGHDT, CDR2 YYEEEE. CDR3 sequence reads: CASSFGQGADTQYF. The CDR3 bases are TGTGCCAGCAGCTTTGGACAGGGGGCAGATACGCAGTATTTT.

The chain recombines TRBV10-1 with TRBJ2-7, with TRBD1 matching over 7 bases. The V and J ends lost 4 bases and 1 base, in that order; junction bases with no gene match: 4. Germline CDR1 is WNHNN and CDR2 is SYGVQD (reference sequence). This CDR3 comprises 14 residues. CDR3 region: CASSAEQGSYEQYF. As DNA, the CDR3 is TGCGCCAGCAGTGCCGAACAGGGGTCCTACGAGCAGTACTTC.

This sequence joins TRBV19 and TRBJ2-5; a possible D gene is TRBD2 (7 bases). Trimming pared 1 base from V and 1 base from J, leaving 13 bases between. The CDR3 extends over 16 amino acids. In germline, CDR1 is LNHDA, CDR2 SQIVND (reference sequence). CDR3 bases: TGTGCCAGTAGTATAGTCGGGGGGCGCTTCCAAGAGACCCAGTACTTC. Translated: CASSIVGGRFQETQYF.